This entry is about one T cell receptor (beta chain). No antigen is known for it. Sequence at one end of the junction differs from germline and may be a read error. The data are from a study of early T cells in non-severe SARS-CoV-2 infection. Across the study: Unpaired chains resulted from sequencing bulk RNA of unsorted whole blood.

Whole-study findings and limits: Clonotype matching in VDJdb favored anti-spike CD8 responses and did not capture private and CD4 specificities.

This CDR3 region has 12 residues. CDR1 and CDR2 from the germline V gene are GTSNPN and SVGIG (reference sequence). The TCR library protocol was used to attach unique molecular identifiers. These identifiers were attached to individual cDNA molecules. TCRdb fed the 5' RACE reads into MiXCR, producing one record per CDR3 protein. The sample lists tens of thousands of distinct CDR3 sequences; around 20% were seen once. The sample was whole blood, taken at baseline. This clonotype was sampled from an adult who was a healthcare worker with PCR-confirmed SARS-CoV-2 infection or an uninfected control (not recorded which). This sequence joins TRBV30 and TRBJ1-2; D is unclear. The chain's CDR3 is CAWSVGQAKSYF. In DNA form, the CDR3 reads TGTGCCTGGAGTGTAGGCCAGGCCAAATCGTACTTC.